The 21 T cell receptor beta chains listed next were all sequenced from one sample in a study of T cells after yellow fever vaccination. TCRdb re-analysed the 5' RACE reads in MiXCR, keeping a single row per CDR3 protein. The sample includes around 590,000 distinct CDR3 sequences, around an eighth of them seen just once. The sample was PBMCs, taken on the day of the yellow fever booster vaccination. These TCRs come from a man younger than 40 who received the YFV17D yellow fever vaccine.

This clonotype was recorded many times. This CDR3 is CSASYGSPVANEQFF. CDR3 nucleotide sequence: TGCAGTGCTAGTTACGGTAGCCCTGTCGCGAATGAGCAGTTCTTC. The chain links TRBV20-1 to TRBJ2-1, with D hard to call. This CDR3 spans 15 amino acids. V lost 3 bases to trimming and J lost 7 bases, with 19 bases between them. CDR1 DFQATT and CDR2 SNEGSKA come from the germline V gene (reference sequence).

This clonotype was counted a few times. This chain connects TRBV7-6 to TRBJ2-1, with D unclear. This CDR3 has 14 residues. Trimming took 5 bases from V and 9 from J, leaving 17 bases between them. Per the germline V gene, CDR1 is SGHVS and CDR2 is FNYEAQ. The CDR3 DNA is TGTGCCAGCAGCACCCAGGCGAGCAAGAGTGAGCAGTTCTTC. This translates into CASSTQASKSEQFF.

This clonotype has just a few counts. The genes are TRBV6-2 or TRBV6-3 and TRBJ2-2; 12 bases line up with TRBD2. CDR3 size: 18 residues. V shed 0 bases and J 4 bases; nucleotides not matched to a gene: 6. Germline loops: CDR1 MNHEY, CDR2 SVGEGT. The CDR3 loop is CASSYSKLAGGATGELFF. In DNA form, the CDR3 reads TGTGCCAGCAGTTACTCCAAGCTAGCGGGAGGGGCCACCGGGGAGCTGTTTTTT.

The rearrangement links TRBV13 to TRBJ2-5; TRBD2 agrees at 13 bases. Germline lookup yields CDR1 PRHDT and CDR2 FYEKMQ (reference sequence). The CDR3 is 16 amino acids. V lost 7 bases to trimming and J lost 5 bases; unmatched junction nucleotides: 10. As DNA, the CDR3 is TGTGCCAGCACCCAAAGACTAGCGGGAGGAGGGGAGACCCAGTACTTC. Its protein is CASTQRLAGGGETQYF.

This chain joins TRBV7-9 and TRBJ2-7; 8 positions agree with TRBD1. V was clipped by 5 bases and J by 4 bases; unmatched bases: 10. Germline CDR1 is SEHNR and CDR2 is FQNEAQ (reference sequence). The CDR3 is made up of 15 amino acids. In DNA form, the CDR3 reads TGTGCCAGCAGCGCAGGGGGCCGCAGAAGTTACGAGCAGTACTTC. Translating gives CASSAGGRRSYEQYF.

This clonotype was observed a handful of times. The CDR3 DNA is TGTGCCAGCTCCCGAGACGGACCGAATGAAAAACTGTTTTTT. Its protein product is CASSRDGPNEKLFF. V and J are TRBV18 and TRBJ1-4; no definite D call. V was trimmed by 6 bases and J by 5 bases, leaving 13 bases between them. CDR3 length: 14 amino acids. Germline lookup yields CDR1 KGHSH and CDR2 LQKENI.

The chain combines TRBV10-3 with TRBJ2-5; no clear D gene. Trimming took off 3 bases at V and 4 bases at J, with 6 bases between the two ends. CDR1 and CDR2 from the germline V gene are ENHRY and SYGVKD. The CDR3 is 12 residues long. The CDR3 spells CAISDLGETQYF. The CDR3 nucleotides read TGTGCCATCAGTGATCTGGGAGAGACCCAGTACTTC.

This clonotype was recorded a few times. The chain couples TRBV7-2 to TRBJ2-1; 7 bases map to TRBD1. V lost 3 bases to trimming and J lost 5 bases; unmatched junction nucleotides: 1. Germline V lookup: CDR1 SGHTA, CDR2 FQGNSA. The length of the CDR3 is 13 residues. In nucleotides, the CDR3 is TGTGCCAGCAGCTTCGGGACAGACAATGAGCAGTTCTTC. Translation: CASSFGTDNEQFF.

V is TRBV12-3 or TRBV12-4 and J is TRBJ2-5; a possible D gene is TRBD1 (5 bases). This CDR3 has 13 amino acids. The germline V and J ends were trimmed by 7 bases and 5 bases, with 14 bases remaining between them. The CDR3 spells CASITQGGETQYF. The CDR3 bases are TGTGCCAGCATCACTCAGGGTGGTGAGACCCAGTACTTC.

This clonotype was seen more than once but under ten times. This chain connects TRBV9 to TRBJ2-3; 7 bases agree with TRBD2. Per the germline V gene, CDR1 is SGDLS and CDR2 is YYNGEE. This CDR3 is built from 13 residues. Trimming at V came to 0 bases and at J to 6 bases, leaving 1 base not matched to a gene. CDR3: CASSVDGGDTQYF. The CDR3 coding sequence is TGTGCCAGCAGCGTAGACGGGGGGGATACGCAGTATTTT.

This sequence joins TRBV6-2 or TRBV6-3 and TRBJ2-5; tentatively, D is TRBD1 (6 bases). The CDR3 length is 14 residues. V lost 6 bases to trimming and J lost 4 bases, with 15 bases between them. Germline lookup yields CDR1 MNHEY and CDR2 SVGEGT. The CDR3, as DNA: TGTGCCAGCAGGATCAGGGGTTGGACAGAGACCCAGTACTTC. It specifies CASRIRGWTETQYF.

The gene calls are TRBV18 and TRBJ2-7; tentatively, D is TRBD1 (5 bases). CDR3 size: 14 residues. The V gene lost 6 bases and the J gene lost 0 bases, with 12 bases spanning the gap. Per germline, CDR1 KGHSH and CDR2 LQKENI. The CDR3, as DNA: TGTGCCAGCTCGACCGGTGACAGCTCCTACGAGCAGTACTTC. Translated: CASSTGDSSYEQYF.

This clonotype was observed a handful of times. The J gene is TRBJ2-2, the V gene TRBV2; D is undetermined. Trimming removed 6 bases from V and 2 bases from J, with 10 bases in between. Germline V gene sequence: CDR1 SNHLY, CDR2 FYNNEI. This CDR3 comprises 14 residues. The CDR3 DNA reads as TGTGCCAGCAGCGTGAAACCCAACACCGGGGAGCTGTTTTTT. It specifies CASSVKPNTGELFF. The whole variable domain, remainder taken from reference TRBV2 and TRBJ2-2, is EPEVTQTPSHQVTQMGQEVILRCVPISNHLYFYWYRQILGQKVEFLVSFYNNEISEKSEIFDDQFSVERPDGSNFTLKIRSTKLEDSAMYFCASSVKPNTGELFFGEGSRLTVL.

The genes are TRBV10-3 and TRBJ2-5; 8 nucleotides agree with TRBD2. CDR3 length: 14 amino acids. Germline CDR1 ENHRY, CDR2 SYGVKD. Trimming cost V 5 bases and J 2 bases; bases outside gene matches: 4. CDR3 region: CAISSKREQETQYF. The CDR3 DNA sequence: TGTGCCATCAGTAGTAAGCGGGAGCAAGAGACCCAGTACTTC.

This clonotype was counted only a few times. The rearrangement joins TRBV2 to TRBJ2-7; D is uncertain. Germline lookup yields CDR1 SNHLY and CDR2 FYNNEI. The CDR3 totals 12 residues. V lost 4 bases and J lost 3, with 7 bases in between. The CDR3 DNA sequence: TGTGCCAGCAGTGCACAGATCTACGAGCAGTACTTC. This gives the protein CASSAQIYEQYF.

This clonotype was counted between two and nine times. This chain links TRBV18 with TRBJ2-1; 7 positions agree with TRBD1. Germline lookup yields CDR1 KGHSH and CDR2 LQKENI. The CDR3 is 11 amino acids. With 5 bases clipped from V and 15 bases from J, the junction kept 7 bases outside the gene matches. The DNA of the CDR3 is TGTGCCAGCTCAGTACCGGGACAGCCGTTCTTC. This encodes CASSVPGQPFF.

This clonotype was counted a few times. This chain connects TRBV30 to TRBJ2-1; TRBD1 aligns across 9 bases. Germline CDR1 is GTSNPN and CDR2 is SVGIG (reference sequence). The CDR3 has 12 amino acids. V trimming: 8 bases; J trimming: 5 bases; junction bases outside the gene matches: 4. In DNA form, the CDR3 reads TGTGCCCAGGACAGGGGCGACAATGAGCAGTTCTTC. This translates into CAQDRGDNEQFF.

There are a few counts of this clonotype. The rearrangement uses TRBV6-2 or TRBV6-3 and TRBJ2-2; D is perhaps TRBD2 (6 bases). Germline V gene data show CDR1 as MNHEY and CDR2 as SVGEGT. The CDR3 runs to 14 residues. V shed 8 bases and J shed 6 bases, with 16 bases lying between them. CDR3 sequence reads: CASGRGNHAGELFF. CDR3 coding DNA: TGTGCCAGCGGCCGGGGGAATCATGCCGGGGAGCTGTTTTTT.

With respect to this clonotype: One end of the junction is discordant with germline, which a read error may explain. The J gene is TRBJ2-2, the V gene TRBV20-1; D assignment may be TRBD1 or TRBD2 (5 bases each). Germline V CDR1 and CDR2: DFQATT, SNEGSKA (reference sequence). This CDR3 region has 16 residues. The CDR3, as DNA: TGCTGTGCTAGACCGGGACCTATCTCGACCACCGGGGAGCTGTTTTTT. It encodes CCARPGPISTTGELFF.

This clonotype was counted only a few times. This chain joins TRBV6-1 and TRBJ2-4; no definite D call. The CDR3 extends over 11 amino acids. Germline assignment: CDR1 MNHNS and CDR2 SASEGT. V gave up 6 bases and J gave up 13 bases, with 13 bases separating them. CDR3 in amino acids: CASREISLQYF. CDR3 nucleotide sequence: TGTGCCAGCAGGGAAATTAGCCTGCAGTACTTC.

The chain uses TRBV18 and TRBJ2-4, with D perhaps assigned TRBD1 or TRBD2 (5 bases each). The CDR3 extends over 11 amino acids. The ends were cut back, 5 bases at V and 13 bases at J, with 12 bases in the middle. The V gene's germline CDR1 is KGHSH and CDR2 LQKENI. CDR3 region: CASSTGALQYF. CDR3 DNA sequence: TGTGCCAGCTCAACCGGGGCCTTGCAGTACTTC.